Below, 32 T cell receptor beta chains from the same sample are listed, as sequenced in a study of naive and memory T cell subsets. Two oligonucleotides, mixed equimolar, formed the beta constant-region primer covering TRBC1 and TRBC2. Ligated cDNA was amplified by four rounds of PCR with nested alpha and beta constant-region primers and SP2. TCRdb called the UMI-ligation and nested PCR reads again in MiXCR, with one record for every CDR3 protein. Among approximately 140,000 distinct CDR3 sequences listed, 22% were seen once. Findings and caveats of the study: Possibly reflecting memory cells re-expressing CD45RA, a few larger clonotypes occurred in naive repertoires, especially CD8.

Their cognate antigens are unknown. Sequenced: naive CD4+ T cells from blood. All receptors derive from a human donor in good health.

In this sample, this clonotype turned up a few times. The chain recombines TRBV28 with TRBJ2-7; D possibly corresponds to TRBD2 (5 bases). Germline V gene sequence: CDR1 MDHEN, CDR2 SYDVKM. V dropped 3 bases and J dropped 4 bases, with 13 bases sitting between them. The length of the CDR3 is 14 residues. Here the CDR3 DNA reads TGTGCCAGCAGTTTTCAAAGCGGTCCTTACGAGCAGTACTTC. As protein: CASSFQSGPYEQYF.

This clonotype was observed a few times. J is TRBJ2-1 and V is TRBV24-1; D call uncertain. The CDR3 covers 13 residues. Germline CDR1 reads KGHDR; CDR2 reads SFDVKD. V lost 8 bases and J lost 1, with 8 bases in between. Here the CDR3 reads CATTGGSYNEQFF. CDR3 bases: TGTGCCACCACTGGCGGATCCTACAATGAGCAGTTCTTC.

This sequence joins TRBV4-2 and TRBJ2-5; D gene uncertain. Deletions cut 1 base from V and 4 bases from J, with 4 bases between. The germline gives CDR1 LGHNA, CDR2 YNFKEQ. CDR3 length: 12 amino acids. The CDR3 protein is CASSQVRETQYF. The CDR3 nucleotides read TGTGCCAGCAGCCAAGTCAGAGAGACCCAGTACTTC.

Regarding this clonotype: Just one base apart from a much larger clone, this may be a read error. The conserved final phenylalanine or tryptophan is absent from the CDR3, which likely points to a read error. This chain connects TRBV29-1 to TRBJ2-1; no clear D gene. CDR3 length: 13 residues. The V gene's germline CDR1 is SQVTM and CDR2 ANQGSEA. V was shortened by 2 bases and J by 7 bases, with 12 bases between the two germline ends. The CDR3 region has the DNA TGCAGCGTTGAAACCATTCTAGGGAATGAGCAGTTCTCC. Amino acids: CSVETILGNEQFS.

This clonotype came up once. V is TRBV20-1 and J is TRBJ2-5, with D possibly being TRBD1 (5 bases). The CDR3 consists of 15 residues. The germline V gene has CDR1 DFQATT and CDR2 SNEGSKA (reference sequence). V lost 0 bases and J lost 5, with 16 bases in between. This CDR3 is CSARDAREVRETQYF. The CDR3 DNA sequence: TGCAGTGCTAGAGATGCCAGGGAAGTGCGGGAGACCCAGTACTTC.

In this sample, this clonotype turned up a few times. V gene TRBV28 combines with J gene TRBJ2-7; D unclear. This CDR3 region has 15 residues. V dropped 4 bases and J dropped 0 bases, with 13 bases sitting between them. The germline V gene encodes CDR1 MDHEN and CDR2 SYDVKM. The CDR3 reads CASSSPGPRSYEQYF. The CDR3 DNA sequence: TGTGCCAGCAGTTCCCCCGGGCCCCGCTCCTACGAGCAGTACTTC. Full variable domain (outside the CDR3, taken from reference TRBV28 and TRBJ2-7): DVKVTQSSRYLVKRTGEKVFLECVQDMDHENMFWYRQDPGLGLRLIYFSYDVKMKEKGDIPEGYSVSREKKERFSLILESASTNQTSMYLCASSSPGPRSYEQYFGPGTRLTVT.

This clonotype was recorded at least ten times. The chain carries TRBV28 and TRBJ2-1, with D perhaps matching TRBD1 (5 bases). The V end lost 10 bases, the J end lost 7 bases, and 5 bases lay between the germline ends. Germline values: CDR1 MDHEN, CDR2 SYDVKM. CDR3 length: 9 amino acids. The CDR3 bases are TGTGCCACAGGGAATGAGCAGTTCTTC. As protein: CATGNEQFF.

The rearrangement links TRBV11-2 to TRBJ2-4; no clear D. CDR3 size: 13 residues. V gave up 1 base and J gave up 0 bases, with 1 base separating them. In germline, CDR1 is SGHAT, CDR2 FQNNGV. For the CDR3, the DNA is TGTGCCAGCAGCTTAGGAGCCAAAAACATTCAGTACTTC. This sequence encodes CASSLGAKNIQYF.

Ten or more counts support this clonotype. The chain links TRBV5-8 to TRBJ1-3; the match to TRBD1 covers 7 bases. The germline V gene encodes CDR1 SGHTS and CDR2 YDEGEE. V gave up 3 bases and J gave up 0 bases; unmatched junction bases: 3. The length of the CDR3 is 15 residues. The CDR3 nucleotides read TGTGCCAGCAGCTGGGACAGATTCTCTGGAAACACCATATATTTT. Translated: CASSWDRFSGNTIYF.

This sequence joins TRBV28 and TRBJ2-3; possibly TRBD1 for D (6 bases). The V gene lost 6 bases and the J gene lost 2 bases, with 9 bases spanning the gap. Germline CDR1 reads MDHEN; CDR2 reads SYDVKM. The CDR3 contains 13 residues. CDR3 nucleotide sequence: TGTGCCAGCAGAGGACAGAACACAGATACGCAGTATTTT. As protein: CASRGQNTDTQYF.

This clonotype has more than one count but fewer than ten. The chain couples TRBV20-1 to TRBJ2-1; D is unresolved. Germline assignment: CDR1 DFQATT and CDR2 SNEGSKA (reference sequence). Trimming stripped 2 bases from V and 7 bases from J, with 9 bases between. The CDR3 spans 12 residues. The CDR3 here is CSARQSGNEQFF. CDR3 sequence (DNA): TGCAGTGCTAGACAGTCGGGTAATGAGCAGTTCTTC.

This clonotype showed up many times. The chain carries TRBV11-3 and TRBJ2-1; possible D gene TRBD2, 5 bases. V was pared by 5 bases and J by 7 bases, with 12 bases between. The germline V gene has CDR1 SGHNT and CDR2 YENEEA. The CDR3 has 13 residues. The DNA of the CDR3 is TGTGCCAGCAGCCCCACGGGGTTAAATGAGCAGTTCTTC. It codes for CASSPTGLNEQFF.

This clonotype was found a few times. The chain employs TRBV5-5 and TRBJ1-1; the D is unclear. The V end lost 0 bases, the J end lost 3 bases, and 15 bases lay between the germline ends. The CDR3 is 16 residues long. Germline CDR1 and CDR2: SGHKS and YYEKEE (reference sequence). The DNA for the CDR3 is TGTGCCAGCAGCTTGGTGAGAGTGCCGATCTACACTGAAGCTTTCTTT. Amino acid sequence: CASSLVRVPIYTEAFF. Full variable domain (remainder filled in from reference TRBV5-5 and TRBJ1-1): DAGVTQSPTHLIKTRGQQVTLRCSPISGHKSVSWYQQVLGQGPQFIFQYYEKEERGRGNFPDRFSARQFPNYSSELNVNALLLGDSALYLCASSLVRVPIYTEAFFGQGTRLTVV.

The chain uses TRBV5-6 and TRBJ1-5, with 8 bases lining up with TRBD1. The V and J ends lost 2 bases and 4 bases, in that order; junction bases with no gene match: 8. The CDR3 has 16 residues. From germline, CDR1 is SGHDT and CDR2 YYEEEE. CDR3 in amino acids: CASSFRTGQGNQPQHF. The CDR3 DNA is TGTGCCAGCAGCTTCCGGACAGGGCAAGGAAATCAGCCCCAGCATTTT.

Note on this clonotype: A read error is likely, as this CDR3 ends without the conserved phenylalanine or tryptophan. J is TRBJ2-7 and V is TRBV4-1, with D perhaps matching TRBD1 or TRBD2 (5 bases each). Looked up from germline, CDR1 is MGHRA and CDR2 is YSYEKL. V was clipped by 6 bases and J by 3 bases, with 18 bases between them. The CDR3 contains 15 residues. The CDR3, as DNA: TGCGCCAGCAGATTCTCCGGGGACCTACACTACGAGCAGTACTTA. Amino acid sequence: CASRFSGDLHYEQYL.

This clonotype was found many times. The rearrangement uses TRBV7-3 and TRBJ2-1, with D uncertain. The CDR3 runs to 15 residues. Trimming removed 0 bases at V and 0 bases at J, with 6 bases between. Germline V CDR1 and CDR2: SGHTA, FQGTGA. CDR3 DNA: TGTGCCAGCAGCTTAACAGTGCTCTCCTACAATGAGCAGTTCTTC. It yields the protein CASSLTVLSYNEQFF. Combining the CDR3 with reference TRBV7-3 and TRBJ2-1 gives the whole variable domain GAGVSQTPSNKVTEKGKYVELRCDPISGHTALYWYRQSLGQGPEFLIYFQGTGAADDSGLPNDRFFAVRPEGSVSTLKIQRTERGDSAVYLCASSLTVLSYNEQFFGPGTRLTVL.

The V and J genes are TRBV28 and TRBJ2-1; 8 nucleotides match TRBD1. Germline CDR1 reads MDHEN; CDR2 reads SYDVKM. The CDR3 spans 17 residues. The trim removed 6 bases at V and 7 bases at J, leaving 17 bases unmatched. The CDR3 sequence is CASSGNHRARTGNEQFF. CDR3 bases: TGTGCCAGCAGCGGGAACCACCGGGCCAGGACAGGGAATGAGCAGTTCTTC.

V gene TRBV7-2 combines with J gene TRBJ2-2; possible D gene TRBD2, 5 bases. The germline gives CDR1 SGHTA, CDR2 FQGNSA. CDR3 size: 17 residues. Trimming shortened V by 1 base and J by 8 bases, and 20 bases separated the two germline ends. In DNA, the CDR3 is TGTGCCAGCAGCTTAGAATCCAGCGGTCTTTTGAAGGGGGAGCTGTTTTTT. It translates to CASSLESSGLLKGELFF. The entire variable domain, with the rest obtained from reference TRBV7-2 and TRBJ2-2, is as follows: GAGVSQSPSNKVTEKGKDVELRCDPISGHTALYWYRQSLGQGLEFLIYFQGNSAPDKSGLPSDRFSAERTGGSVSTLTIQRTQQEDSAVYLCASSLESSGLLKGELFFGEGSRLTVL.

J is TRBJ2-3 and V is TRBV15; tentative D call: TRBD1 (5 bases). The CDR3 is made up of 14 amino acids. V was shortened by 3 bases and J by 0 bases, with 7 bases between the two germline ends. From germline, CDR1 is LNHNV and CDR2 YYDKDF (reference sequence). The CDR3 is CATSRAGSTDTQYF. CDR3 DNA: TGTGCCACCAGCAGGGCAGGGAGCACAGATACGCAGTATTTT.

This chain uses TRBV28 with TRBJ2-7; D possibly corresponds to TRBD1 (6 bases). Germline-derived CDR1 and CDR2 are MDHEN and SYDVKM. The CDR3 is 14 amino acids. Between the trimmed V and J ends, which lost 1 base and 5 bases, there was a span of 12 bases. The CDR3 region is CASSLFQGPDEQYF. The CDR3 nucleotides are TGTGCCAGCAGTTTATTTCAGGGGCCGGACGAGCAGTACTTC.

V and J are TRBV5-1 and TRBJ2-7; the D gene could be TRBD1 or TRBD2 (5 bases each). The V gene's germline CDR1 is SGHRS and CDR2 YFSETQ. The CDR3 covers 17 residues. V shed 0 bases and J shed 3 bases, with 19 bases lying between them. The CDR3 spells CASSLVPGAQGLYEQYF. In DNA form, the CDR3 reads TGCGCCAGCAGCTTGGTCCCCGGGGCCCAAGGACTCTACGAGCAGTACTTC.

This clonotype was recorded a few times. The chain recombines TRBV7-6 with TRBJ1-1; TRBD1 might be the D (6 bases). Germline V gene lookup returns CDR1 SGHVS and CDR2 FNYEAQ. Trimming took off 3 bases at V and 0 bases at J, with 11 bases between the two ends. The CDR3 has 15 residues. CDR3 sequence (DNA): TGTGCCAGCAGCTTCAGCGGGACACTGAACACTGAAGCTTTCTTT. Translation: CASSFSGTLNTEAFF.

This clonotype was detected many times. The chain joins TRBV13 to TRBJ2-1; no clear D. This CDR3 has 15 residues. V shed 1 base and J shed 0 bases, with 7 bases lying between them. Germline CDR1 is PRHDT and CDR2 is FYEKMQ (reference sequence). CDR3 protein: CASSLDRSSYNEQFF. The DNA for the CDR3 is TGTGCCAGCAGCTTAGATCGGAGCTCCTACAATGAGCAGTTCTTC.

The rearrangement uses TRBV7-8 and TRBJ2-7; 7 bases match TRBD2. The CDR3 loop spans 13 amino acids. J gave up 6 bases and V 3 bases, and 5 bases lay outside the gene matches. Germline assignment: CDR1 SGHVS and CDR2 FQNEAQ. In DNA, the CDR3 is TGTGCCAGCAGCTTCCATGCGGGGGTCGAGCAGTACTTC. Amino acids: CASSFHAGVEQYF.

J is TRBJ1-5 and V is TRBV28; possibly TRBD1 for D (5 bases). CDR3 size: 14 residues. V shed 4 bases and J shed 6 bases, with 13 bases lying between them. Germline V gives CDR1 MDHEN, CDR2 SYDVKM. In DNA form, the CDR3 reads TGTGCCAGCAGTTCCCGGGGGGTCGTTCAGCCCCAGCATTTT. This sequence encodes CASSSRGVVQPQHF.

This clonotype showed up just a few times. The V gene is TRBV6-5, the J gene TRBJ2-1; D ambiguous. V was shortened by 0 bases and J by 5 bases, with 11 bases between the two germline ends. Germline-derived CDR1 and CDR2 are MNHEY and SVGAGI. The length of the CDR3 is 15 residues. Here the CDR3 DNA reads TGTGCCAGCAGTTACTCGACGGCGCTAAACAATGAGCAGTTCTTC. Its protein is CASSYSTALNNEQFF.

This chain connects TRBV6-1 to TRBJ2-7, with D tentatively TRBD2 (6 bases). Germline loops: CDR1 MNHNS, CDR2 SASEGT. V was pared by 2 bases and J by 3 bases, with 14 bases between. CDR3 length: 15 residues. The CDR3 bases are TGTGCCAGCAGTGAAAGAACTAGCAGTTTCTACGAGCAGTACTTC. Translating it yields CASSERTSSFYEQYF.

This clonotype was counted between two and nine times. The J gene is TRBJ2-7, the V gene TRBV2; a weak D match, TRBD1 (6 bases). Germline V lookup: CDR1 SNHLY, CDR2 FYNNEI. The CDR3 has 14 amino acids. V was shortened by 10 bases and J by 2 bases, with 18 bases between the two germline ends. Written as DNA, the CDR3 is TGTGCCACCACCGTCAACGAGGGGGCCTACGAGCAGTACTTC. It yields the protein CATTVNEGAYEQYF.

J is TRBJ2-5 and V is TRBV20-1; D ambiguous. The V and J ends lost 1 base and 5 bases respectively, with 8 bases between them. CDR3 length equals 12 residues. Germline CDR1 DFQATT, CDR2 SNEGSKA (reference sequence). The CDR3 DNA follows: TGCAGTGCTAGAGCCGGGTCTGAGACCCAGTACTTC. Translating it yields CSARAGSETQYF.

This clonotype was observed a few times. The rearrangement joins TRBV6-6 to TRBJ2-7, with D possibly TRBD1 on 5 matching bases. Looked up from germline, CDR1 is MNHNY and CDR2 is SVGAGI (reference sequence). The CDR3 is 15 amino acids. V dropped 6 bases and J dropped 3 bases, with 18 bases sitting between them. CDR3: CASSQTRTSNYEQYF. The CDR3 DNA follows: TGTGCCAGCAGCCAAACCCGGACATCCAACTACGAGCAGTACTTC.

The chain couples TRBV9 to TRBJ2-7, with 10 bases fitting TRBD2. Germline-derived CDR1 and CDR2 are SGDLS and YYNGEE. The V segment lost 0 bases and the J segment 2 bases; nucleotides outside the gene matches: 11. The CDR3 spans 18 residues. CDR3 residues: CASSVAHNSGRNTYEQYF. CDR3 sequence (DNA): TGTGCCAGCAGCGTAGCACACAATAGCGGGAGGAATACCTACGAGCAGTACTTC.

The V gene is TRBV10-3, the J gene TRBJ2-3, with 12 bases matching TRBD2. The V segment lost 4 bases and the J segment 0 bases; nucleotides outside the gene matches: 11. Germline values: CDR1 ENHRY, CDR2 SYGVKD. The CDR3 is made up of 19 amino acids. CDR3 sequence reads: CAISARWTSGATSTDTQYF. The CDR3 nucleotides read TGTGCCATCAGTGCGAGGTGGACTAGCGGGGCGACTAGCACAGATACGCAGTATTTT.